These 23 T cell receptor beta chains originate from one sample sequenced in a study of cytomegalovirus exposure and HLA in healthy donors. A multiplex PCR was run with 60 Vbeta primers and 13 Jbeta primers. Clones were read by immunoSEQ multiplex PCR, and TCRdb kept only the in-frame ones, dropping some. The sample has around 120,000 clones, 65% to 80% seen once. Input material: PBMCs. The origin of the receptors is a man aged 60 to 69 in good health and CMV-seropositive.

The gene calls are TRBV5-1 and TRBJ1-1; no clear D gene. The CDR3 loop spans 15 amino acids. CDR1 SGHRS and CDR2 YFSETQ come from the germline V gene. The V and J ends lost 3 bases and 4 bases respectively, with 16 bases between them. CDR3 in DNA: TGCGCCAGCAGCTCGCGGGCCCTACCGGGCACTGAAGCTTTCTTT. Amino acid sequence: CASSSRALPGTEAFF.

This chain connects TRBV28 to TRBJ1-5, with TRBD1 identical over 7 bases. Germline V gives CDR1 MDHEN, CDR2 SYDVKM. J gave up 2 bases and V 4 bases, and 11 bases lay outside the gene matches. The CDR3 runs 17 residues. Written as DNA, the CDR3 is TGTGCCAGCAGTTCCCTTGGGCTCCAGGGGGGCAATCAGCCCCAGCATTTT. Protein product: CASSSLGLQGGNQPQHF.

This clone was counted a single time. The gene calls are TRBV7-2 and TRBJ2-7, with D hard to call. The V and J ends lost 1 base and 0 bases respectively, with 7 bases between them. The CDR3 consists of 14 residues. From germline, CDR1 is SGHTA and CDR2 FQGNSA. CDR3: CASSLERSSYEQYF. For the CDR3, the DNA is TGTGCCAGCAGCTTAGAGCGAAGCTCCTACGAGCAGTACTTC.

CDR3 sequence: CASSSGGSWGQPQHF. CDR3 DNA sequence: TGTGCCAGCAGTTCCGGGGGGAGTTGGGGTCAGCCCCAGCATTTT. The V gene is TRBV27, the J gene TRBJ1-5; tentatively, D is TRBD1 (5 bases). The CDR3 has 15 residues. V was trimmed by 4 bases and J by 6 bases, leaving 16 bases between them. In germline, CDR1 is MNHEY, CDR2 SMNVEV (reference sequence).

J is TRBJ2-4 and V is TRBV28; TRBD2 matches 13 bases. The V segment lost 4 bases and the J segment 7 bases; nucleotides outside the gene matches: 7. This CDR3 comprises 16 residues. Germline V gene lookup returns CDR1 MDHEN and CDR2 SYDVKM. CDR3 loop: CASSSRTSGSWNIQYF. CDR3 sequence (DNA): TGTGCCAGCAGTTCCAGGACTAGCGGGAGCTGGAACATTCAGTACTTC.

Written as DNA, the CDR3 is TGTGCCTGGACTGGGAGCACTGAAGCTTTCTTT. Its translation is CAWTGSTEAFF. The chain couples TRBV30 to TRBJ1-1; D is uncertain. This CDR3 is built from 11 residues. Deletions cut 4 bases from V and 4 bases from J, with 7 bases between. Germline V gene lookup returns CDR1 GTSNPN and CDR2 SVGIG (reference sequence).

The chain links TRBV7-8 to TRBJ2-1; TRBD2 aligns across 8 bases. The CDR3 spans 15 residues. V gave up 5 bases and J gave up 0 bases; unmatched junction bases: 3. Looked up from germline, CDR1 is SGHVS and CDR2 is FQNEAQ. The CDR3 region is CASSKSGSSYNEQFF. The DNA of the CDR3 is TGTGCCAGCAGCAAGAGCGGGAGCTCCTACAATGAGCAGTTCTTC.

The chain joins TRBV18 to TRBJ2-7; 8 nucleotides align to TRBD1. CDR1 KGHSH and CDR2 LQKENI come from the germline V gene. The CDR3 spans 14 residues. Germline trimming cut 2 bases from V and 6 bases from J; bases unmatched to any gene: 6. CDR3 bases: TGTGCCAGCTCACCATCCAGGGGGCCCCTCGAGCAGTACTTC. It yields the protein CASSPSRGPLEQYF.

This rearrangement joins TRBV18 to TRBJ1-2, with D possibly being TRBD1 (6 bases). The CDR3 is 13 amino acids. Germline assignment: CDR1 KGHSH and CDR2 LQKENI. Trimming left V 2 bases short and J 5 bases short, with 9 bases between. CDR3 sequence reads: CASSPAGEYGYTF. The CDR3 region has the DNA TGTGCCAGCTCACCAGCAGGGGAATATGGCTACACCTTC.

This sequence joins TRBV29-1 and TRBJ2-1, with a possible D match to TRBD1 (6 bases). The germline CDR1 and CDR2 sequences are SQVTM and ANQGSEA. V lost 4 bases and J 3 bases, leaving 7 bases between the germline ends. This CDR3 has 12 residues. CDR3: CSVGQVYNEQFF. CDR3 nucleotides: TGCAGCGTTGGACAGGTCTACAATGAGCAGTTCTTC.

The rearrangement joins TRBV30 to TRBJ2-7; 10 nucleotides match TRBD1. The ends lost 1 base at V and 4 bases at J; junction bases unmatched: 4. From germline, CDR1 is GTSNPN and CDR2 SVGIG (reference sequence). The CDR3 spans 14 residues. CDR3 sequence reads: CAWSATGGPYEQYF. The CDR3, as DNA: TGTGCCTGGAGTGCGACAGGGGGCCCATACGAGCAGTACTTC.

This clone was seen a few times. The chain joins TRBV13 to TRBJ1-2; 8 nucleotides agree with TRBD1. V shed 6 bases and J 8 bases; nucleotides not matched to a gene: 17. Per germline, CDR1 PRHDT and CDR2 FYEKMQ (reference sequence). CDR3 size: 16 residues. The CDR3 DNA reads TGTGCCAGCAGTCCAAGCCCCCTGGACAGGGTTAACGGCTACACCTTC. This translates into CASSPSPLDRVNGYTF.

The chain recombines TRBV5-1 with TRBJ1-1, with TRBD1 matching over 12 bases. The CDR3 spans 16 residues. The V segment lost 5 bases and the J segment 3 bases; nucleotides outside the gene matches: 8. Germline values: CDR1 SGHRS, CDR2 YFSETQ. The CDR3 loop reads CASSYGDRGPYTEAFF. In nucleotides, the CDR3 is TGCGCCAGCAGTTATGGGGACAGGGGGCCTTACACTGAAGCTTTCTTT.

The chain links TRBV5-4 to TRBJ1-2, with 9 nucleotides matching TRBD1. Trimming took 4 bases from V and 2 from J; bases not matched to a gene: 6. The length of the CDR3 is 15 residues. Germline assignment: CDR1 SGHNT and CDR2 YYREEE (reference sequence). The CDR3 spells CASSKDRGANYGYTF. CDR3 sequence (DNA): TGTGCCAGCAGCAAAGACAGGGGGGCCAACTATGGCTACACCTTC.

The genes are TRBV9 and TRBJ2-3, with TRBD2 identical over 8 bases. This CDR3 region has 16 residues. V was clipped by 2 bases and J by 5 bases; unmatched bases: 10. Germline CDR1 reads SGDLS; CDR2 reads YYNGEE. CDR3 DNA: TGTGCCAGCAGCGTTGGGGGCGGGAGGCCTGGAGATACGCAGTATTTT. Encoded protein: CASSVGGGRPGDTQYF.

The genes are TRBV5-1 and TRBJ2-3; D is unclear. V gave up 4 bases and J gave up 4 bases, with 13 bases separating them. The CDR3 runs to 14 residues. The V gene's germline CDR1 is SGHRS and CDR2 YFSETQ. DNA of the CDR3: TGCGCCAGCAGCGCCGACGGAGTACCAGATACGCAGTATTTT. This gives the protein CASSADGVPDTQYF. Variable domain in full (rest from reference TRBV5-1 and TRBJ2-3): KAGVTQTPRYLIKTRGQQVTLSCSPISGHRSVSWYQQTPGQGLQFLFEYFSETQRNKGNFPGRFSGRQFSNSRSEMNVSTLELGDSALYLCASSADGVPDTQYFGPGTRLTVL.

V gene TRBV6-5 combines with J gene TRBJ2-7; D may be TRBD1 (5 bases). Germline CDR1 and CDR2: MNHEY and SVGAGI. The germline V and J ends were trimmed by 5 bases and 6 bases, with 17 bases remaining between them. The CDR3 sequence is 14 residues long. Here the CDR3 DNA reads TGTGCCAGCAGTGTAAACCGCCCCCAGGGCGAGCAGTACTTC. Amino acid sequence: CASSVNRPQGEQYF.

V is TRBV28 and J is TRBJ2-7; 16 nucleotides agree with TRBD2. The trim removed 5 bases at V and 0 bases at J, leaving 7 bases unmatched. Germline-derived CDR1 and CDR2 are MDHEN and SYDVKM. The CDR3 sequence is 18 residues long. The CDR3 coding sequence is TGTGCCAGCAGTCCAGCCGGGACTAGCGGGAGGGCCTCCTACGAGCAGTACTTC. Protein product: CASSPAGTSGRASYEQYF.

The V and J genes are TRBV5-5 and TRBJ2-5; 9 positions agree with TRBD1. The CDR3 contains 15 residues. CDR1 is SGHKS and CDR2 is YYEKEE in the germline V gene (reference sequence). With 3 bases clipped from V and 2 bases from J, the junction kept 5 bases outside the gene matches. CDR3 in DNA: TGTGCCAGCAGCTCCAGGGACAGGGTTCAAGAGACCCAGTACTTC. It codes for CASSSRDRVQETQYF.

The chain recombines TRBV5-6 with TRBJ1-2, with D unclear. The CDR3 is 15 amino acids. Germline CDR1 is SGHDT and CDR2 is YYEEEE. V lost 2 bases, J lost 8 bases, and 19 bases lay in between. The CDR3 loop reads CASSLIKTDRGGYTF. DNA for the CDR3: TGTGCCAGCAGCTTAATAAAGACGGACCGCGGGGGCTACACCTTC.

V usage is TRBV5-1 and J usage is TRBJ2-1; D is possibly TRBD2 (5 bases). Deletions cut 5 bases from V and 0 bases from J, with 6 bases between. This CDR3 has 13 amino acids. Germline V gives CDR1 SGHRS, CDR2 YFSETQ. The CDR3 loop is CASRDSSYNEQFF. The CDR3 nucleotides read TGCGCCAGCAGGGACTCCTCCTACAATGAGCAGTTCTTC.

The chain joins TRBV5-1 to TRBJ1-2, with 7 positions matching TRBD1. Trimming cost V 0 bases and J 6 bases; bases outside gene matches: 11. The CDR3 loop spans 16 amino acids. The germline CDR1 and CDR2 sequences are SGHRS and YFSETQ. CDR3 sequence: CASSLEYRDRGNGYTF. Here the CDR3 DNA reads TGCGCCAGCAGCTTGGAGTATCGGGACAGAGGAAATGGCTACACCTTC.

The J gene is TRBJ1-1, the V gene TRBV2; TRBD1 aligns across 8 bases. The CDR3 extends over 13 amino acids. Per the germline V gene, CDR1 is SNHLY and CDR2 is FYNNEI. With 6 bases clipped from V and 3 bases from J, the junction kept 3 bases outside the gene matches. Written as DNA, the CDR3 is TGTGCCAGCAGGACAGGGGTGTACACTGAAGCTTTCTTT. Amino acids: CASRTGVYTEAFF.